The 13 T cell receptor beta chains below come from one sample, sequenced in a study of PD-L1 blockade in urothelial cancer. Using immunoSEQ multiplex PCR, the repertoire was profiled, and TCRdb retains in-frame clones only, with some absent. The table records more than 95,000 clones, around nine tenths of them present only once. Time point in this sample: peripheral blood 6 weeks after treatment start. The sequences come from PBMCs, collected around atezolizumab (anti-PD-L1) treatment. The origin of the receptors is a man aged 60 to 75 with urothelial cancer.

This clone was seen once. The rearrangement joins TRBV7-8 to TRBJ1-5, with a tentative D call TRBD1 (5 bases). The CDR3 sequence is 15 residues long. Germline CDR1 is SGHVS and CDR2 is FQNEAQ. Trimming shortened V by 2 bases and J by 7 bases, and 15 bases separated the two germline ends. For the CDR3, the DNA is TGTGCCAGCAGCTTATTGGAGGGGCCAGGGCAGCCCCAGCATTTT. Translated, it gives CASSLLEGPGQPQHF.

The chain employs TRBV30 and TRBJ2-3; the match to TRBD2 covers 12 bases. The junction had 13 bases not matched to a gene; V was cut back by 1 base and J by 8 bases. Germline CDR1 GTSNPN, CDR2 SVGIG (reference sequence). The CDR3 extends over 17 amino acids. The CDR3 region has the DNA TGTGCCTGGAGTGGCGGGGGACTAGCGGGCTCCCGGGGTACGCAGTATTTT. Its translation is CAWSGGGLAGSRGTQYF.

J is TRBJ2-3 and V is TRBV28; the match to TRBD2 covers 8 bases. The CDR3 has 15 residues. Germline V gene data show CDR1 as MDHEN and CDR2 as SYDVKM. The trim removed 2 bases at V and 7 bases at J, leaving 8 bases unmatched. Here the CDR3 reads CASSLGLAGANTQYF. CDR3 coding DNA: TGTGCCAGCAGTTTAGGACTAGCAGGGGCGAATACGCAGTATTTT.

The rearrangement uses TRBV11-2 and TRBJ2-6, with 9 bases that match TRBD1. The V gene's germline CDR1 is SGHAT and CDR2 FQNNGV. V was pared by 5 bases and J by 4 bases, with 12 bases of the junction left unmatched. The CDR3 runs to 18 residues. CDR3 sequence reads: CASSLLEGQGTGANVLTF. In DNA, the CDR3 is TGTGCCAGCAGCCTACTTGAGGGACAGGGTACGGGGGCCAACGTCCTGACTTTC.

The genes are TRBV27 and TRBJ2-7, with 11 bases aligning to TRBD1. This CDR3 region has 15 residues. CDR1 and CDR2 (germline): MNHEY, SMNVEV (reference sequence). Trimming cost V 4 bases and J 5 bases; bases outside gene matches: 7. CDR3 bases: TGTGCCAGCAGTTCTGGACAGGGGGCGTTGGACGAGCAGTACTTC. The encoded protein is CASSSGQGALDEQYF.

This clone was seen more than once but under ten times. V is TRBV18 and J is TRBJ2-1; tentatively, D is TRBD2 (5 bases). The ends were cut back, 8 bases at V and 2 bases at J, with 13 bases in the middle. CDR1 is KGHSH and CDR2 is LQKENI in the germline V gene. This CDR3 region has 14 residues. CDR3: CASQTTQAYNEQFF. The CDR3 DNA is TGTGCCAGCCAGACTACTCAGGCCTACAATGAGCAGTTCTTC.

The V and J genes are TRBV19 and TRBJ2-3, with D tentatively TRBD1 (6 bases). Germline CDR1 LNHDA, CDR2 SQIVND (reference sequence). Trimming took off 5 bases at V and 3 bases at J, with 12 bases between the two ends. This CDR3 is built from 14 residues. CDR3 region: CASSSGAMTDTQYF. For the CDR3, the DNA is TGTGCCAGTAGTTCAGGGGCGATGACAGATACGCAGTATTTT.

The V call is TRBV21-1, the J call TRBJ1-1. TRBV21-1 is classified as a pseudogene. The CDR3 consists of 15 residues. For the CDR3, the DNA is TGTGCCAGCAGATTAAATCTAGCAATTCGCACTGAAGCTTTCTTT. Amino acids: CASRLNLAIRTEAFF.

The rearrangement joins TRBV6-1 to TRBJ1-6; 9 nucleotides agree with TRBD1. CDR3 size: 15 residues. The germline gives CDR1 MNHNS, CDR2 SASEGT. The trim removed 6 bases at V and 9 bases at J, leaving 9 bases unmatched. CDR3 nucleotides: TGTGCCAGCAGCCGAATGGAGGGACAGGGTTCACCCCTCCACTTT. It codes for CASSRMEGQGSPLHF.

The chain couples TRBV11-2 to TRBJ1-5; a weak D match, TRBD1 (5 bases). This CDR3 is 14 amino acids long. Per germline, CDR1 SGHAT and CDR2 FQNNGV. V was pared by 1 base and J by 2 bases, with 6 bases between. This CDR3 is CASSLGGRNQPQHF. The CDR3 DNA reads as TGTGCCAGCAGCTTAGGGGGCCGCAATCAGCCCCAGCATTTT.

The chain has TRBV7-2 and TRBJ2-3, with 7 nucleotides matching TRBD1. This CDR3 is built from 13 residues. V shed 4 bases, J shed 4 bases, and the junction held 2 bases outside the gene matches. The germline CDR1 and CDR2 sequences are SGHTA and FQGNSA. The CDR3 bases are TGTGCCAGCAGCTCAACAGGGGCAGATACGCAGTATTTT. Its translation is CASSSTGADTQYF.

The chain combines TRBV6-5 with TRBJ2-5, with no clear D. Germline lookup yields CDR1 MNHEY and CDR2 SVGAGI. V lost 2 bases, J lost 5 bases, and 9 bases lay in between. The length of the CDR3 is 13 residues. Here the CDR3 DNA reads TGTGCCAGCAGTTACGGGCAGGCGGAGACCCAGTACTTC. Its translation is CASSYGQAETQYF.

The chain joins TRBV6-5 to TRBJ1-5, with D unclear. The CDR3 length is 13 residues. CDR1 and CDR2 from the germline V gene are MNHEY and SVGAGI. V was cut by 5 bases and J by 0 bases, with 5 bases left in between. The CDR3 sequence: CASSQSSNQPQHF. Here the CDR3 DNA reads TGTGCCAGCAGTCAATCTAGCAATCAGCCCCAGCATTTT.